One TCR beta chain is described in this entry. This clonotype was observed a handful of times. Its antigen is unknown. One base away there is no much larger clone; base qualities are not given. The data derive from a study of T-cell reconstitution after alpha-beta-depleted transplantation in children (TCRdb year 2016). Looking at the study overall: Using TCR repertoire profiling, the study quantitatively followed how T-cell immune reconstitution unfolded in children after TCRalphabeta/CD19-depleted allogeneic hematopoietic cell transplantation. What the research found in general, with its limitations: Hyperexpanded clone frequencies declined over subsequent months; after one year, T-cell counts and TCRbeta diversity were mostly attributed to newly produced T cells. In some patients, the high TCRbeta diversity seen at day 60 was put down to recipient T cells and intrathymic progenitors that had survived conditioning. Apparently early alphabetaT-cell count recovery about two months after transplant reportedly relied on only several hundred rapidly expanded clones derived from non-depleted graft cells.

The germline V gene provides CDR1 KGHSH and CDR2 LQKENI. The V end loses 2 bases and the J end loses 2 bases, and a stretch of 9 bases separates them. Measured from the cysteine to the phenylalanine, the CDR3 is 14 residues long. Solely the CDR3 DNA is kept, with 42 bases framed from the first base. The library was obtained by PCR. Sequenced on an Illumina HiSeq 2500. Molecular barcoding was employed in the preparation of TCR libraries, with unique molecular identifiers being used to normalize TCRbeta repertoire quantification. TCRdb reprocessing: public reads trimmed at Q25 with fastp, clones called with MiXCR, in-frame beta chains kept. Every CDR3 protein is listed once, alongside the most common genes and DNA of its rows. This sample comprises fewer than 550,000 distinct CDR3 sequences, about an eighth of them detected only once. The biggest ten clones account for about 15% of the sample. Reading the label with the study, this specimen's treatment or condition is: allogeneic hematopoietic cell transplantation with graft depleted of TCRalphabeta T cells and CD19 B cells. The transplant recipients were children given TCRalphabeta/CD19-depleted allogeneic hematopoietic cell grafts.

The rearrangement combines TRBV18 with TRBJ1-1; the D gene remains uncertain. This sample comprised PBMCs, mostly from graft donor cells, obtained 180 days after TCRalphabeta/CD19-depleted stem cell transplant. The sequence derives from a female patient aged 2 to 10 who had a stem cell transplant for aplastic anemia, so the T cells may come from the graft donor. The CDR3 here reads CASSPSGPNTEAFF. DNA sequence: TGTGCCAGCTCACCAAGTGGACCTAACACTGAAGCTTTCTTT.